What follows are 9 T cell receptor beta chains derived from one specimen sequenced in a study of CD8 T cells in Susac syndrome. Random hexamers were used to reverse transcribe about 0.45 to 1 ug of RNA. One entry per CDR3 protein, called by TCRdb with MiXCR from the immunoSEQ multiplex PCR reads. The sample has 53,000 or so distinct CDR3 sequences; roughly 93% are singletons. Specimen: CD8+ T cells from PBMCs. The receptors here all came from a human donor in good health.

This chain links TRBV29-1 with TRBJ2-1; 13 positions agree with TRBD2. CDR3 size: 15 residues. Germline loops: CDR1 SQVTM, CDR2 ANQGSEA. J was trimmed by 1 base and V by 6 bases; bases with no gene match: 3. CDR3 bases: TGCAGCGTCATGGGACTAGCGGGGTCCTACAATGAGCAGTTCTTC. It codes for CSVMGLAGSYNEQFF.

This chain's CDR3 is CASSAEGPSYGYTF. The DNA for the CDR3 is TGTGCCAGCAGCGCCGAGGGACCGAGCTATGGCTACACCTTC. This chain uses TRBV28 with TRBJ1-2, with a possible D match to TRBD1 (5 bases). V lost 6 bases and J lost 4, with 15 bases in between. The CDR3 loop spans 14 amino acids. Germline-derived CDR1 and CDR2 are MDHEN and SYDVKM.

The V and J genes are TRBV12-3 or TRBV12-4 and TRBJ2-5; 8 positions match TRBD2. J lost 5 bases, V lost 1 base, and 9 bases had no gene match. This CDR3 is 16 amino acids long. CDR3: CASSLVREGPQETQYF. CDR3 sequence (DNA): TGTGCCAGCAGTTTAGTTCGGGAGGGCCCCCAGGAGACCCAGTACTTC.

The chain carries TRBV7-2 and TRBJ2-1; no reliable D call. The CDR3 is 13 amino acids. CDR1 is SGHTA, CDR2 FQGNSA, per germline. V was cut by 2 bases and J by 8 bases, with 10 bases left in between. The CDR3 reads CASSLSESHEQFF. CDR3 sequence (DNA): TGTGCCAGCAGCTTAAGTGAGAGTCATGAGCAGTTCTTC.

V gene TRBV11-2 combines with J gene TRBJ2-1; D ambiguous. V lost 0 bases and J lost 3, with 9 bases in between. The germline CDR1 and CDR2 sequences are SGHAT and FQNNGV. This CDR3 region has 15 residues. CDR3 sequence reads: CASSLDLSVYNEQFF. In nucleotides, the CDR3 is TGTGCCAGCAGCTTAGATCTCAGCGTCTACAATGAGCAGTTCTTC.

V usage is TRBV19 and J usage is TRBJ2-6, with D possibly being TRBD1 (6 bases). Per the germline V gene, CDR1 is LNHDA and CDR2 is SQIVND (reference sequence). V lost 5 bases and J lost 2, with 13 bases in between. The CDR3 totals 16 residues. The CDR3 DNA reads TGTGCCAGTAGTGTTAACACAGGGCCTGGGGCCAACGTCCTGACTTTC. Amino acid sequence: CASSVNTGPGANVLTF.

The rearrangement joins TRBV28 to TRBJ1-2; D perhaps matches TRBD1 (6 bases). The CDR3 consists of 15 residues. Trimming took 2 bases from V and 4 from J, leaving 14 bases between them. Germline V gives CDR1 MDHEN, CDR2 SYDVKM. CDR3 protein: CASSLPTGNFYGYTF. CDR3 in DNA: TGTGCCAGCAGTTTACCCACAGGGAACTTCTATGGCTACACCTTC.

The gene calls are TRBV29-1 and TRBJ2-5; 8 bases match TRBD1. With V trimmed by 7 bases and J by 5 bases, 6 bases remained unmatched. Germline V CDR1 and CDR2: SQVTM, ANQGSEA. This CDR3 is 12 amino acids long. The CDR3 nucleotides are TGCAGCGGCAACAGGGGGTCGGAGACCCAGTACTTC. Amino acid sequence: CSGNRGSETQYF.

This chain uses TRBV5-1 with TRBJ2-7, with TRBD1 identical over 7 bases. CDR3 length: 15 residues. The V segment lost 2 bases and the J segment 2 bases; nucleotides outside the gene matches: 7. CDR1 SGHRS and CDR2 YFSETQ come from the germline V gene. The CDR3 region is CASSLGAGGAYEQYF. CDR3 nucleotide sequence: TGCGCCAGCAGCTTAGGCGCAGGGGGTGCCTACGAGCAGTACTTC.